In this sample, the clone carrying this TCR beta chain turned up many times. The data belong to a study of patients and donors after allogeneic stem cell transplantation. CDR1 SGHTA and CDR2 FQGNSA come from the germline V gene. V shed 5 bases and J 4 bases; nucleotides not matched to a gene: 5. The CDR3 loop spans 14 amino acids. TCRdb fed the RT-PCR reads into MiXCR, producing one record per CDR3 protein. This sample has roughly 12,000 distinct CDR3 sequences, with approximately 25% found just once. The receptor was isolated from a human donor who was either an allogeneic HSCT recipient or a stem cell or donor lymphocyte infusion donor (not recorded which). It is not recorded whose cells these are; they may come from a transplant donor. The chain joins TRBV7-2 to TRBJ1-2; 9 positions agree with TRBD1. Sequenced input: blood, either unsorted or a sorted T cell fraction (not recorded which). The CDR3 sequence is CASSIGQGLYGYTF. The CDR3 nucleotides are TGTGCCAGCAGCATCGGACAGGGGCTCTATGGCTACACCTTC.